The 30 T cell receptor beta chains given below trace back to one sample, sequenced in a study of blood T cell repertoires in COVID-19. The repertoire was sequenced with immunoSEQ multiplex PCR; TCRdb's copy has only in-frame clones and lacks some. The top ten hold roughly 0.8% of the sample, which has hundreds of thousands of clones, roughly 88% seen once. Sequencing input: peripheral blood. The receptors come from a young woman with acute or convalescent COVID-19.

The chain employs TRBV25-1 and TRBJ2-1, with 9 bases aligning to TRBD1. Germline V gene lookup returns CDR1 MGHDK and CDR2 SYGVNS. The CDR3 loop spans 14 amino acids. J gave up 6 bases and V 8 bases, and 8 bases lay outside the gene matches. In DNA form, the CDR3 reads TGTGCCAGCCACCGGGACAGGGATAGCAATGAGCAGTTCTTC. This codes for CASHRDRDSNEQFF.

This chain connects TRBV7-2 to TRBJ1-1; 8 nucleotides agree with TRBD1. Unmatched junction bases numbered 4, after V lost 3 bases and J lost 4 bases. The germline CDR1 and CDR2 sequences are SGHTA and FQGNSA. The CDR3 is 14 residues long. The CDR3, as DNA: TGTGCCAGCAGCTTCCGGACAGGGAGCACTGAAGCTTTCTTT. It specifies CASSFRTGSTEAFF. The variable domain in full, completed from reference TRBV7-2 and TRBJ1-1, reads GAGVSQSPSNKVTEKGKDVELRCDPISGHTALYWYRQSLGQGLEFLIYFQGNSAPDKSGLPSDRFSAERTGGSVSTLTIQRTQQEDSAVYLCASSFRTGSTEAFFGQGTRLTVV.

This chain joins TRBV12-3 or TRBV12-4 and TRBJ2-4, with D possibly being TRBD2 (5 bases). This CDR3 spans 13 amino acids. Trimming cost V 2 bases and J 8 bases, with 10 bases left between them. The CDR3 protein is CASSLSGTDIQYF. In DNA form, the CDR3 reads TGTGCCAGCAGTTTAAGCGGAACGGACATTCAGTACTTC.

The chain has TRBV20-1 and TRBJ2-1, with a weak D call TRBD2 (5 bases). This CDR3 contains 12 residues. Germline-derived CDR1 and CDR2 are DFQATT and SNEGSKA (reference sequence). V gave up 3 bases and J gave up 9 bases, with 12 bases separating them. CDR3 region: CSASISESEQFF. CDR3 in DNA: TGCAGTGCTAGTATTAGCGAGTCTGAGCAGTTCTTC.

This clone was seen only a few times. V and J are TRBV7-2 and TRBJ2-7, with D maybe TRBD1 (6 bases). CDR3 length equals 15 residues. CDR1 and CDR2 (germline): SGHTA, FQGNSA. With 5 bases removed from V and 2 bases from J, the gap between germline ends came to 16 bases. DNA of the CDR3: TGTGCCAGCAGCACAACCAGGGGATTAACCTACGAGCAGTACTTC. This codes for CASSTTRGLTYEQYF.

The CDR3 DNA reads as TGCGCCAGCAGCTTGGGGACTAGTACCTACGAGCAGTACTTC. Amino acid sequence: CASSLGTSTYEQYF. The rearrangement joins TRBV5-1 to TRBJ2-7; 7 nucleotides line up with TRBD2. Germline CDR1 reads SGHRS; CDR2 reads YFSETQ. The J segment lost 2 bases and the V segment lost 0 bases, leaving 2 bases of the junction unmatched. CDR3 length: 14 amino acids. Supplemented by reference TRBV5-1 and TRBJ2-7, the full variable domain reads KAGVTQTPRYLIKTRGQQVTLSCSPISGHRSVSWYQQTPGQGLQFLFEYFSETQRNKGNFPGRFSGRQFSNSRSEMNVSTLELGDSALYLCASSLGTSTYEQYFGPGTRLTVT.

This clone was seen a handful of times. V is TRBV7-9 and J is TRBJ1-6; D unclear. V was clipped by 2 bases and J by 5 bases, with 7 bases between them. This CDR3 is built from 14 residues. Germline V lookup: CDR1 SEHNR, CDR2 FQNEAQ (reference sequence). DNA for the CDR3: TGTGCCAGCAGCTTAAACAGTAATAATTCACCCCTCCACTTT. Translation: CASSLNSNNSPLHF.

This rearrangement joins TRBV27 to TRBJ1-5; 7 bases line up with TRBD1. Germline CDR1 is MNHEY and CDR2 is SMNVEV (reference sequence). This CDR3 comprises 15 residues. The trim removed 5 bases at V and 7 bases at J, leaving 11 bases unmatched. CDR3 region: CASSTHRGRGQPQHF. Here the CDR3 DNA reads TGTGCCAGCAGTACCCACAGGGGTCGGGGCCAGCCCCAGCATTTT.

Remarks on this clone: Its ends do not fully match the called genes, so a read error is possible. V and J are TRBV18 and TRBJ2-4; TRBD2 is a possible D gene (6 bases). The germline gives CDR1 KGHSH, CDR2 LQKENI. The CDR3 runs 14 residues. CDR3 in amino acids: CASSPGGTKNIQYF. The CDR3 DNA sequence: TGTGCCAGTTCACCTGGGGGGACCAAAAACATTCAGTACTTC. The whole variable domain, remainder taken from reference TRBV18 and TRBJ2-4, is NAGVMQNPRHLVRRRGQEARLRCSPMKGHSHVYWYRQLPEEGLKFMVYLQKENIIDESGMPKERFSAEFPKEGPSILRIQQVVRGDSAAYFCASSPGGTKNIQYFGAGTRLSVL.

The chain employs TRBV27 and TRBJ1-2; the match to TRBD1 covers 8 bases. The length of the CDR3 is 14 residues. Germline CDR1 reads MNHEY; CDR2 reads SMNVEV (reference sequence). V gave up 4 bases and J gave up 2 bases; unmatched junction bases: 3. This CDR3 reads CASSYGQGNYGYTF. CDR3 DNA sequence: TGTGCCAGCAGTTACGGACAGGGAAACTATGGCTACACCTTC.

The J gene is TRBJ2-1, the V gene TRBV5-1; a weak D match, TRBD2 (5 bases). Trimming stripped 9 bases from V and 2 bases from J, with 18 bases between. This CDR3 has 15 amino acids. From germline, CDR1 is SGHRS and CDR2 YFSETQ. In DNA, the CDR3 is TGCGCCACCCGAGGCGGACTCGAACCCTACAATGAGCAGTTCTTC. As protein: CATRGGLEPYNEQFF.

The genes are TRBV3-1 (or the pseudogene TRBV3-2) and TRBJ2-7, with D perhaps TRBD1 (5 bases). From germline, CDR1 is LGHDT and CDR2 YNNKEL (reference sequence). Trimming removed 4 bases from V and 0 bases from J, with 16 bases in between. This CDR3 comprises 16 residues. In nucleotides, the CDR3 is TGTGCCAGCAGCCGAGACAGTCCTTACCTCTCCTACGAGCAGTACTTC. Protein product: CASSRDSPYLSYEQYF.

V is TRBV6-5 and J is TRBJ1-2; D possibly corresponds to TRBD1 (5 bases). The CDR3 is 13 amino acids. V lost 2 bases to trimming and J lost 7 bases, with 11 bases between them. The germline V gene encodes CDR1 MNHEY and CDR2 SVGAGI. This chain's CDR3 is CASSYRGSVGYTF. The DNA of the CDR3 is TGTGCCAGCAGTTACAGGGGATCGGTTGGCTACACCTTC.

The V and J genes are TRBV27 and TRBJ1-5; the match to TRBD1 covers 7 bases. Germline trimming cut 3 bases from V and 3 bases from J; bases unmatched to any gene: 5. This CDR3 contains 15 residues. Germline V gives CDR1 MNHEY, CDR2 SMNVEV (reference sequence). This CDR3 is CASSLAQGVNQPQHF. CDR3 bases: TGTGCCAGCAGTTTGGCGCAGGGGGTCAATCAGCCCCAGCATTTT.

CDR3 DNA: TGTGCCTGGAGGGGTGGGAGCTCCTACGAGCAGTACTTC. Translated, it gives CAWRGGSSYEQYF. V gene TRBV30 combines with J gene TRBJ2-7, with D possibly being TRBD2 (5 bases). This CDR3 is 13 amino acids long. The V end was cut by 3 bases, the J end by 0 bases, with 9 bases between. From germline, CDR1 is GTSNPN and CDR2 SVGIG (reference sequence).

The V and J genes are TRBV5-6 and TRBJ2-7, with D perhaps TRBD1 (6 bases). The germline gives CDR1 SGHDT, CDR2 YYEEEE. This CDR3 comprises 15 residues. Trimming shortened V by 4 bases and J by 4 bases, and 18 bases separated the two germline ends. CDR3 residues: CASSPQIRTDYEQYF. CDR3 bases: TGTGCCAGCAGCCCCCAAATCAGGACAGATTACGAGCAGTACTTC.

V gene TRBV5-5 combines with J gene TRBJ2-3, with no clear D. The CDR3 covers 14 residues. Germline loops: CDR1 SGHKS, CDR2 YYEKEE (reference sequence). With 1 base removed from V and 0 bases from J, the gap between germline ends came to 6 bases. CDR3 sequence (DNA): TGTGCCAGCAGCTTGTATCGGAGCACAGATACGCAGTATTTT. Encoded protein: CASSLYRSTDTQYF.

The chain has TRBV29-1 and TRBJ1-2; D is possibly TRBD1 (5 bases). V shed 0 bases and J shed 3 bases, with 11 bases lying between them. Germline V CDR1 and CDR2: SQVTM, ANQGSEA. The CDR3 consists of 14 residues. DNA of the CDR3: TGCAGCGTTGAAGATGAGACAGAGTACTATGGCTACACCTTC. This sequence encodes CSVEDETEYYGYTF.

This chain joins TRBV21-1 and TRBJ1-5; TRBD1, as called in the table, went unchecked against the DNA. TRBV21-1 is tagged as a pseudogene. The length of the CDR3 is 18 residues. The CDR3 reads CASSKGQQGLSSNQPQHF. The CDR3 DNA reads as TGTGCCAGCAGCAAAGGACAACAGGGTCTGTCGAGCAATCAGCCCCAGCATTTT.

V and J are TRBV11-3 and TRBJ2-7; unclear D gene. The CDR3 totals 12 residues. The V gene's germline CDR1 is SGHNT and CDR2 YENEEA. The V end was cut by 0 bases, the J end by 5 bases, with 5 bases between. CDR3 nucleotide sequence: TGTGCCAGCAGCTTAGATCAGGACGAGCAGTACTTC. Protein: CASSLDQDEQYF.

The rearrangement links TRBV5-1 to TRBJ1-5; 8 nucleotides agree with TRBD1. CDR3 length equals 15 residues. Trimming cost V 2 bases and J 5 bases; bases outside gene matches: 6. Per germline, CDR1 SGHRS and CDR2 YFSETQ. As DNA, the CDR3 is TGCGCCAGCAGCTTCCAGACAGGGGTGGATCAGCCCCAGCATTTT. Translated, it gives CASSFQTGVDQPQHF.

The gene calls are TRBV6-5 and TRBJ1-5, with 7 bases matching TRBD1. V shed 7 bases, J shed 4 bases, and the junction held 7 bases outside the gene matches. The germline gives CDR1 MNHEY, CDR2 SVGAGI. There are 14 residues in the CDR3. The CDR3 DNA follows: TGTGCCAGCAATTATCCGGGACAGAATCAGCCCCAGCATTTT. It specifies CASNYPGQNQPQHF.

The V call is TRBV24-1, the J call TRBJ2-3; 9 bases align to TRBD1. CDR1 KGHDR and CDR2 SFDVKD come from the germline V gene. The CDR3 has 16 amino acids. Trimming took 1 base from V and 4 from J; bases not matched to a gene: 5. The CDR3 is CATSDFGYRGPDTQYF. The CDR3 DNA follows: TGTGCCACCAGTGATTTTGGTTACAGGGGGCCAGATACGCAGTATTTT.

The chain combines TRBV9 with TRBJ2-2; TRBD1 might be the D (6 bases). Per the germline V gene, CDR1 is SGDLS and CDR2 is YYNGEE. Trimming shortened V by 1 base and J by 4 bases, and 11 bases separated the two germline ends. CDR3 length: 15 residues. This CDR3 reads CASSVRTAGTGELFF. The DNA of the CDR3 is TGTGCCAGCAGCGTAAGGACAGCCGGCACCGGGGAGCTGTTTTTT.

The J gene is TRBJ1-5, the V gene TRBV27; possibly TRBD1 for D (5 bases). The ends were cut back, 0 bases at V and 3 bases at J, with 12 bases in the middle. Germline loops: CDR1 MNHEY, CDR2 SMNVEV (reference sequence). The CDR3 spans 16 residues. The chain's CDR3 is CASSLSWQGDNQPQHF. The CDR3 coding sequence is TGTGCCAGCAGTTTATCGTGGCAGGGTGACAATCAGCCCCAGCATTTT.

The V gene is TRBV6-5, the J gene TRBJ1-5, with D perhaps matching TRBD1 (6 bases). Germline CDR1 reads MNHEY; CDR2 reads SVGAGI. The CDR3 sequence is 15 residues long. V was cut by 7 bases and J by 6 bases, with 19 bases left in between. CDR3 in amino acids: CASINRDQGSQPQHF. In DNA, the CDR3 is TGTGCCAGCATCAACAGGGACCAAGGCAGTCAGCCCCAGCATTTT.

This clone was found once. The genes are TRBV19 and TRBJ1-4, with D possibly matching TRBD1 (5 bases). The CDR3 contains 16 residues. V was clipped by 1 base and J by 4 bases, with 13 bases between them. Germline CDR1 LNHDA, CDR2 SQIVND (reference sequence). CDR3 amino acids: CASSIVSGGLNEKLFF. The CDR3 DNA sequence: TGTGCCAGTAGTATAGTTTCCGGGGGACTTAATGAAAAACTGTTTTTT. The complete variable domain, with remaining parts taken from reference TRBV19 and TRBJ1-4, reads DGGITQSPKYLFRKEGQNVTLSCEQNLNHDAMYWYRQDPGQGLRLIYYSQIVNDFQKGDIAEGYSVSREKKESFPLTVTSAQKNPTAFYLCASSIVSGGLNEKLFFGSGTQLSVL.

V usage is TRBV5-4 and J usage is TRBJ2-2; the D is unclear. CDR3 length: 14 amino acids. The V end was cut by 0 bases, the J end by 5 bases, with 8 bases between. From germline, CDR1 is SGHNT and CDR2 YYREEE (reference sequence). The CDR3 DNA is TGTGCCAGCAGCTTGGAATCAATTACCGGGGAGCTGTTTTTT. Translation gives CASSLESITGELFF.

CDR3 sequence (DNA): TGTGCCAGCAGTGAATCTTCGTTGGCCGTCTCACCCCTCCACTTT. Translation gives CASSESSLAVSPLHF. The J gene is TRBJ1-6, the V gene TRBV25-1; D not resolved. The CDR3 runs 15 residues. V was trimmed by 1 base and J by 10 bases, leaving 14 bases between them. Germline V gene lookup returns CDR1 MGHDK and CDR2 SYGVNS.

V and J are TRBV24-1 and TRBJ2-7; a weak D match, TRBD2 (5 bases). Germline V gene lookup returns CDR1 KGHDR and CDR2 SFDVKD. This CDR3 is 13 amino acids long. Trimming shortened V by 5 bases and J by 4 bases, and 11 bases separated the two germline ends. The CDR3 loop is CATSAGDSYEQYF. CDR3 DNA sequence: TGTGCCACCAGTGCCGGGGATAGTTACGAGCAGTACTTC.